The 23 T cell receptor beta chains listed next were all sequenced from one sample in a study of lung T cells in sarcoidosis with Löfgren's syndrome. TCRdb used MiXCR to reprocess the reads, holding one entry per CDR3 protein. This table has 60,000 to 65,000 distinct CDR3 sequences, around 21% appearing once. Sequenced sample: CD4+ T cells from PBMCs. The origin of the receptors is a human donor with sarcoidosis (Löfgren's syndrome or another form), or a control subject (not recorded which).

This clonotype qualifies as medium-sized. The chain has TRBV6-1 and TRBJ1-6; D is undetermined. Germline V CDR1 and CDR2: MNHNS, SASEGT. The CDR3 runs to 14 residues. The V end lost 7 bases, the J end lost 9 bases, and 16 bases lay between the germline ends. CDR3 sequence: CASKGWRGSSPLHF. The CDR3 bases are TGTGCCAGCAAAGGGTGGCGAGGGAGTTCACCCCTCCACTTT.

The chain recombines TRBV14 with TRBJ1-5, with a tentative D call TRBD1 (5 bases). From germline, CDR1 is SGHDN and CDR2 FVKESK. The V and J ends lost 2 bases and 3 bases respectively, with 8 bases between them. The CDR3 covers 14 residues. CDR3 sequence: CASSQQGLNQPQHF. The CDR3 DNA reads TGTGCCAGCAGCCAACAGGGCCTCAATCAGCCCCAGCATTTT.

This clonotype was seen a handful of times. This chain uses TRBV29-1 with TRBJ1-5; D gene unclear. V was clipped by 0 bases and J by 1 base, with 4 bases between them. The CDR3 covers 13 residues. Germline V gives CDR1 SQVTM, CDR2 ANQGSEA. For the CDR3, the DNA is TGCAGCGTTGAAGAAAGGAGCAATCAGCCCCAGCATTTT. Translated, it gives CSVEERSNQPQHF.

Regarding this clonotype: This may stem from a read error, because a much larger clone lies one nucleotide away. The rearrangement joins TRBV7-9 to TRBJ2-1; no firm D call. This CDR3 comprises 13 residues. V was clipped by 5 bases and J by 4 bases, with 9 bases between them. From germline, CDR1 is SEHNR and CDR2 FQNEAQ (reference sequence). The DNA for the CDR3 is TGTGCCAGCAGCGAGCTGCAGTACAATGAGCAGTTCTTC. Translation gives CASSELQYNEQFF.

A few counts support this clonotype. V is TRBV12-3 or TRBV12-4 and J is TRBJ2-3; the match to TRBD1 covers 8 bases. The V gene end was trimmed by 5 bases and the J gene end by 5 bases; junction bases not matched to a gene: 9. This CDR3 region has 15 residues. CDR3 sequence reads: CASSPRQGQGDTQYF. The CDR3 region has the DNA TGTGCCAGCAGTCCTAGACAGGGGCAGGGAGATACGCAGTATTTT.

The chain uses TRBV29-1 and TRBJ2-7, with D perhaps assigned TRBD1 or TRBD2 (5 bases each). Germline V gives CDR1 SQVTM, CDR2 ANQGSEA. V gave up 3 bases and J gave up 9 bases, with 15 bases separating them. This CDR3 is built from 12 residues. CDR3 loop: CSVEIVGERQYF. DNA of the CDR3: TGCAGCGTTGAGATCGTGGGGGAGAGGCAGTACTTC.

This clonotype appeared a few times. The V call is TRBV10-1, the J call TRBJ2-4; 9 nucleotides align to TRBD1. The CDR3 has 15 amino acids. Germline V gene data show CDR1 as WNHNN and CDR2 as SYGVQD (reference sequence). J lost 5 bases, V lost 3 bases, and 5 bases had no gene match. The CDR3 is CASSEPGTGQNIQYF. DNA for the CDR3: TGCGCCAGCAGTGAACCCGGGACAGGGCAAAACATTCAGTACTTC.

This clonotype was seen many times. The V and J genes are TRBV18 and TRBJ1-1; TRBD1 matches at 7 bases. With 2 bases clipped from V and 7 bases from J, the junction kept 4 bases outside the gene matches. The CDR3 is made up of 13 amino acids. Germline CDR1 reads KGHSH; CDR2 reads LQKENI. The CDR3 loop reads CASSPTGASEAFF. CDR3 bases: TGTGCCAGCTCACCAACAGGGGCCAGTGAAGCTTTCTTT.

This clonotype showed up many times. This rearrangement joins TRBV28 to TRBJ2-7; 8 bases map to TRBD1. With V trimmed by 5 bases and J by 6 bases, 6 bases remained unmatched. The CDR3 covers 13 residues. Germline lookup yields CDR1 MDHEN and CDR2 SYDVKM. The CDR3 spells CASSRTGLGEQYV. The DNA of the CDR3 is TGTGCCAGCAGTCGGACAGGGCTCGGCGAGCAGTACGTC.

A word on this clonotype: Sequence at one end of the junction differs from germline and may be a read error. The J gene is TRBJ1-2, the V gene TRBV12-3 or TRBV12-4; D is perhaps TRBD1 (6 bases). The length of the CDR3 is 15 residues. CDR3 in DNA: TGTGCCAGCAGCCCTCGTGGGGGCGGCAACTATGGCCACACCTTC. Translating it yields CASSPRGGGNYGHTF.

J is TRBJ2-5 and V is TRBV11-3; 9 nucleotides match TRBD2. The junction had 2 bases not matched to a gene; V was cut back by 4 bases and J by 5 bases. CDR1 SGHNT and CDR2 YENEEA come from the germline V gene. The length of the CDR3 is 13 residues. CDR3 DNA: TGTGCCAGCAGCTCAAGCGGGGGGGAGACCCAGTACTTC. Amino acids: CASSSSGGETQYF.

This clonotype turned up a few times. The rearrangement links TRBV5-1 to TRBJ2-7; 7 bases match TRBD1. V dropped 4 bases and J dropped 8; count of bases not matched to a gene: 15. Germline-derived CDR1 and CDR2 are SGHRS and YFSETQ. The CDR3 sequence is 15 residues long. In DNA form, the CDR3 reads TGCGCCAGCAGCCCAGGTATCCGGGACAGTGACAAGCAGTACGTC. Translation: CASSPGIRDSDKQYV.

Worth noting for this clonotype: A much larger clonotype is one base distant, so this may be a read error. J is TRBJ2-3 and V is TRBV12-3 or TRBV12-4; the D is unclear. CDR3 length equals 15 residues. Trimming took off 5 bases at V and 2 bases at J, with 14 bases between the two ends. The CDR3 DNA follows: TGTGCCAGCAGTCCCTCGATAGGGTCCACAGATACGCAGTATTTT. Translating it yields CASSPSIGSTDTQYF.

The V gene is TRBV28, the J gene TRBJ1-6; D not resolved. The CDR3 sequence is 16 residues long. From germline, CDR1 is MDHEN and CDR2 SYDVKM. Trimming pared 6 bases from V and 0 bases from J, leaving 12 bases between. The CDR3: CASSPRSSSYNSPLHF. DNA for the CDR3: TGTGCCAGCAGCCCTCGGTCCAGCTCCTATAATTCACCCCTCCACTTT.

In its sample, this clonotype was seen many times. This sequence joins TRBV28 and TRBJ1-2; D is possibly TRBD1 (6 bases). This CDR3 contains 15 residues. The V and J ends lost 3 bases and 7 bases respectively, with 18 bases between them. Germline CDR1 is MDHEN and CDR2 is SYDVKM. CDR3 sequence reads: CASSLGGPAGFGYTF. The CDR3 bases are TGTGCCAGCAGTTTGGGGGGGCCCGCGGGGTTTGGCTACACCTTC.

This clonotype was counted only a few times. The rearrangement links TRBV2 to TRBJ2-3; D is unclear. This CDR3 has 13 amino acids. Germline V gene data show CDR1 as SNHLY and CDR2 as FYNNEI. Between the trimmed V and J ends, which lost 4 bases and 6 bases, there was a span of 11 bases. The CDR3 DNA follows: TGTGCCAGCAGTGGGACGGCGAGGGATACGCAGTATTTT. Residues: CASSGTARDTQYF.

In this sample, this clonotype turned up many times. The gene calls are TRBV7-2 and TRBJ1-5; D gene unclear. V was pared by 0 bases and J by 0 bases, with 9 bases between. CDR3 length equals 16 residues. Germline lookup yields CDR1 SGHTA and CDR2 FQGNSA. The CDR3 protein is CASSLASGVSNQPQHF. CDR3 DNA: TGTGCCAGCAGCTTAGCAAGCGGCGTTAGCAATCAGCCCCAGCATTTT. Full variable domain (outside the CDR3, taken from reference TRBV7-2 and TRBJ1-5): GAGVSQSPSNKVTEKGKDVELRCDPISGHTALYWYRQSLGQGLEFLIYFQGNSAPDKSGLPSDRFSAERTGGSVSTLTIQRTQQEDSAVYLCASSLASGVSNQPQHFGDGTRLSIL.

As to this clonotype: One end of the junction does not line up with germline, which may come from a read error. The CDR3 coding sequence is TGTGCCGGCAGCGCCTATGGACACTCTAACTATGGCTACACCTTC. It translates to CAGSAYGHSNYGYTF. J is TRBJ1-2 and V is TRBV5-4; a weak D match, TRBD1 (5 bases). Germline V gene sequence: CDR1 SGHNT, CDR2 YYREEE (reference sequence). The CDR3 covers 15 residues. The variable domain in full, completed from reference TRBV5-4 and TRBJ1-2, reads ETGVTQSPTHLIKTRGQQVTLRCSSQSGHNTVSWYQQALGQGPQFIFQYYREEENGRGNFPPRFSGLQFPNYSSELNVNALELDDSALYLCAGSAYGHSNYGYTFGSGTRLTVV.

A few counts support this clonotype. This sequence joins TRBV29-1 and TRBJ1-1; 7 bases match TRBD1. CDR1 is SQVTM, CDR2 ANQGSEA, per germline. This CDR3 comprises 16 residues. The V segment lost 4 bases and the J segment 0 bases; nucleotides outside the gene matches: 11. The CDR3 bases are TGCAGCGTTGGCCCGGGACAGCGCGGCATGAACACTGAAGCTTTCTTT. This encodes CSVGPGQRGMNTEAFF.

This clonotype was seen many times. The V and J genes are TRBV28 and TRBJ2-7; D is undetermined. The germline CDR1 and CDR2 sequences are MDHEN and SYDVKM. This CDR3 is built from 12 residues. V was cut by 4 bases and J by 3 bases, with 7 bases left in between. This chain's CDR3 is CASSSGFYEQYF. CDR3 nucleotide sequence: TGTGCCAGCAGTTCCGGGTTCTACGAGCAGTACTTC.

To note about this clonotype: This clone may be a read error of a much larger clone one base away. Here the CDR3 reads CASRYNYGYTF. As DNA, the CDR3 is TGTGCCAGCAGGTACAACTATGGCTACACCTTC. The chain recombines TRBV28 with TRBJ1-2; no clear D gene. This CDR3 contains 11 residues. V lost 6 bases and J 2 bases, leaving 4 bases between the germline ends. Germline V gene lookup returns CDR1 MDHEN and CDR2 SYDVKM.

Comment on this clonotype: One end of the junction fails to match germline, which may point to a read error. The J gene is TRBJ2-1, the V gene TRBV11-3, with 8 bases lining up with TRBD2. The V gene's germline CDR1 is SGHNT and CDR2 YENEEA. The length of the CDR3 is 15 residues. As DNA, the CDR3 is TGTGCCAGCAGCCAGACGGGAGGGCCGGCCAATGGGCAGTTCTTC. This sequence encodes CASSQTGGPANGQFF.

Many counts were recorded for this clonotype. The chain couples TRBV6-2 or TRBV6-3 to TRBJ2-5; tentatively, D is TRBD1 (5 bases). CDR1 is MNHEY, CDR2 SVGEGT, per germline. This CDR3 has 13 residues. V lost 7 bases, J lost 4 bases, and 13 bases lay in between. Written as DNA, the CDR3 is TGTGCCAGCAAACAGGATCTGCGAGAGACCCAGTACTTC. Translation: CASKQDLRETQYF.